Below, 23 T cell receptor beta chains from the same sample are listed, as sequenced in a study of human T cells and chemical hapten exposure. This sample's time point: patch test 3, about 24 weeks after DPC sensitization. Specified treatment: therapeutic diphenylcyclopropenone sensitization with weekly scalp DPC. Total RNA came from unfractionated whole blood. TCRdb called the RACE reads again in MiXCR, with one record for every CDR3 protein. Found here are tens of thousands of distinct CDR3 sequences, more than 8% of them singletons; the top ten hold roughly 25%. The specimen was whole blood, collected in connection with sensitization to the hapten diphenylcyclopropenone (DPC). These receptors were taken from a man between 45 and 60 years old with alopecia areata. Some clones in this sample may be carry-over from other donors' samples.

J is TRBJ2-1 and V is TRBV2; D unresolved. Germline lookup yields CDR1 SNHLY and CDR2 FYNNEI. V lost 11 bases and J 4 bases, leaving 12 bases between the germline ends. This CDR3 region has 12 residues. The CDR3 loop is CAAQTDYNEQFF. In nucleotides, the CDR3 is TGTGCCGCACAGACGGATTACAATGAGCAGTTCTTC.

The rearrangement joins TRBV7-9 to TRBJ2-2, with D possibly being TRBD1 or TRBD2 (5 bases each). Germline CDR1 SEHNR, CDR2 FQNEAQ (reference sequence). V was trimmed by 5 bases and J by 1 base, leaving 20 bases between them. The CDR3 spans 18 residues. CDR3 in amino acids: CASSPRDGPPLNTGELFF. DNA for the CDR3: TGTGCCAGCAGCCCCCGGGACGGTCCCCCTTTGAACACCGGGGAGCTGTTTTTT.

This clonotype was seen ten or more times. The V gene is TRBV6-2 or TRBV6-3, the J gene TRBJ2-7; 9 bases are shared with TRBD2. V was pared by 2 bases and J by 2 bases, with 1 base of the junction left unmatched. The CDR3 totals 14 residues. The germline CDR1 and CDR2 sequences are MNHEY and SVGEGT. The CDR3 DNA sequence: TGTGCCAGCAGTTACCGCGGGGGGGCCTACGAGCAGTACTTC. Encoded protein: CASSYRGGAYEQYF.

The V and J genes are TRBV20-1 and TRBJ2-7; maybe TRBD1 (6 bases). The CDR3 covers 14 residues. V was trimmed by 4 bases and J by 0 bases, leaving 13 bases between them. Germline values: CDR1 DFQATT, CDR2 SNEGSKA (reference sequence). CDR3 DNA sequence: TGCAGTGCTAACCGGGACATCAGCTCCTACGAGCAGTACTTC. It encodes CSANRDISSYEQYF.

The rearrangement uses TRBV19 and TRBJ1-4; D gene uncertain. Deletions cut 4 bases from V and 6 bases from J, with 12 bases between. The V gene's germline CDR1 is LNHDA and CDR2 SQIVND (reference sequence). This CDR3 is 14 amino acids long. Written as DNA, the CDR3 is TGTGCCAGTAGTACAAGAAGGTGGGATGAAAAACTGTTTTTT. It encodes CASSTRRWDEKLFF.

This clonotype was found many times. The rearrangement joins TRBV13 to TRBJ2-3, with 8 bases fitting TRBD2. There are 16 residues in the CDR3. V shed 1 base and J 4 bases; nucleotides not matched to a gene: 7. Per the germline V gene, CDR1 is PRHDT and CDR2 is FYEKMQ (reference sequence). The CDR3 bases are TGTGCCAGCAGCTTAGAACCCCGGGGGGGGCCAGATACGCAGTATTTT. Amino acid sequence: CASSLEPRGGPDTQYF.

This clonotype occurred a few times. The J gene is TRBJ2-1, the V gene TRBV27, with 7 bases matching TRBD2. Germline-derived CDR1 and CDR2 are MNHEY and SMNVEV (reference sequence). The CDR3 loop spans 14 amino acids. V shed 4 bases, J shed 7 bases, and the junction held 7 bases outside the gene matches. CDR3 nucleotide sequence: TGTGCCAGCAGTTACACCGGGACTACTAATGAGCAGTTCTTC. Translating gives CASSYTGTTNEQFF.

This clonotype occurred many times. The genes are TRBV5-1 and TRBJ2-3; D gene uncertain. Per germline, CDR1 SGHRS and CDR2 YFSETQ. The V end lost 6 bases, the J end lost 0 bases, and 8 bases lay between the germline ends. The length of the CDR3 is 13 residues. The CDR3 reads CASKGTSTDTQYF. The CDR3, as DNA: TGCGCCAGCAAGGGCACTAGCACAGATACGCAGTATTTT.

The chain is built from TRBV27 and TRBJ1-1, with TRBD1 as a possible D gene (5 bases). The germline V gene has CDR1 MNHEY and CDR2 SMNVEV (reference sequence). The ends were cut back, 2 bases at V and 1 base at J, with 8 bases in the middle. The CDR3 is made up of 14 amino acids. DNA for the CDR3: TGTGCCAGCAGTTTAGAGGGGCCGAACACTGAAGCTTTCTTT. It is translated as CASSLEGPNTEAFF.

V and J are TRBV4-3 and TRBJ2-1; perhaps TRBD2 as D (6 bases). Trimming cost V 1 base and J 9 bases, with 10 bases left between them. CDR3 length equals 13 residues. Germline assignment: CDR1 LGHNA and CDR2 YSLEER. CDR3 sequence: CASSQGIGGEQFF. In DNA, the CDR3 is TGCGCCAGCAGCCAAGGCATCGGGGGTGAGCAGTTCTTC.

The CDR3 reads CSVERLKNTGELFF. The CDR3 region has the DNA TGCAGCGTTGAAAGGCTTAAGAACACCGGGGAGCTGTTTTTT. The chain joins TRBV29-1 to TRBJ2-2, with D unclear. V lost 2 bases to trimming and J lost 1 base, with 8 bases between them. CDR1 and CDR2 from the germline V gene are SQVTM and ANQGSEA. This CDR3 comprises 14 residues.

V is TRBV20-1 and J is TRBJ2-1, with D uncertain. The CDR3 totals 18 residues. Trimming removed 0 bases from V and 5 bases from J, with 23 bases in between. Germline V CDR1 and CDR2: DFQATT, SNEGSKA (reference sequence). CDR3 sequence (DNA): TGCAGTGCTAGAGATAGGCAGCGTGGGTCTACTGGGGACAATGAGCAGTTCTTC. Its protein product is CSARDRQRGSTGDNEQFF.

This clonotype has at least ten counts. The rearrangement uses TRBV7-9 and TRBJ2-2; 9 nucleotides line up with TRBD2. CDR3 size: 15 residues. The V segment lost 5 bases and the J segment 7 bases; nucleotides outside the gene matches: 8. Germline CDR1 and CDR2: SEHNR and FQNEAQ (reference sequence). DNA for the CDR3: TGTGCCAGCAGCCCACCGGGACTAGCCGTCGGGGAGCTGTTTTTT. Translation gives CASSPPGLAVGELFF.

As concerns this clonotype: A much larger clone differs by one base, so this may be a read error. This chain uses TRBV20-1 with TRBJ1-5, with 8 bases lining up with TRBD1. Trimming cost V 6 bases and J 2 bases; bases outside gene matches: 9. The CDR3 is made up of 15 amino acids. Germline V gene data show CDR1 as DFQATT and CDR2 as SNEGSKA (reference sequence). The CDR3 loop is CSAKTGGFGNQPQHF. The CDR3 DNA sequence: TGCAGTGCCAAAACAGGGGGATTTGGCAATCAGCCCCAGCATTTT.

This chain uses TRBV28 with TRBJ1-2; D is ambiguous. Per germline, CDR1 MDHEN and CDR2 SYDVKM. The CDR3 loop spans 12 amino acids. Trimming removed 2 bases from V and 0 bases from J, with 1 base in between. The DNA of the CDR3 is TGTGCCAGCAGTTTAGCTAACTATGGCTACACCTTC. This encodes CASSLANYGYTF.

The CDR3 sequence: CASIPQGGTGELFF. The CDR3 DNA follows: TGTGCCAGCATTCCCCAGGGGGGAACCGGGGAGCTGTTTTTT. J is TRBJ2-2 and V is TRBV28; TRBD1 might be the D (7 bases). The germline gives CDR1 MDHEN, CDR2 SYDVKM. V was cut by 7 bases and J by 5 bases, with 14 bases left in between. CDR3 size: 14 residues. Full variable domain (missing parts from reference TRBV28 and TRBJ2-2): DVKVTQSSRYLVKRTGEKVFLECVQDMDHENMFWYRQDPGLGLRLIYFSYDVKMKEKGDIPEGYSVSREKKERFSLILESASTNQTSMYLCASIPQGGTGELFFGEGSRLTVL.

V and J are TRBV20-1 and TRBJ2-5, with D possibly TRBD1 on 6 matching bases. The CDR3 covers 14 residues. Germline CDR1 reads DFQATT; CDR2 reads SNEGSKA (reference sequence). The germline V and J ends were trimmed by 6 bases and 7 bases, with 21 bases remaining between them. The CDR3 loop reads CSASTSSRGGTQYF. CDR3 coding DNA: TGCAGTGCCTCCACAAGCTCCAGAGGGGGGACCCAGTACTTC.

This clonotype was found many times. The V gene is TRBV27, the J gene TRBJ2-1; no clear D gene. Between the trimmed V and J ends, which lost 2 bases and 5 bases, there was a span of 10 bases. The CDR3 contains 14 residues. Germline CDR1 is MNHEY and CDR2 is SMNVEV (reference sequence). CDR3 DNA sequence: TGTGCCAGCAGTTTAGCCAGGTCCAACAATGAGCAGTTCTTC. This encodes CASSLARSNNEQFF.

The chain recombines TRBV12-3 or TRBV12-4 with TRBJ2-5; 7 bases are a match to TRBD1. Trimming took 6 bases from V and 1 from J; bases not matched to a gene: 5. The CDR3 runs 14 residues. CDR3 residues: CASRTAGGQETQYF. DNA for the CDR3: TGTGCCAGCAGGACGGCAGGGGGCCAAGAGACCCAGTACTTC.

This clonotype was counted only a few times. This chain links TRBV5-4 with TRBJ2-1; 10 nucleotides match TRBD2. This CDR3 region has 17 residues. Germline V CDR1 and CDR2: SGHNT, YYREEE (reference sequence). The trim removed 4 bases at V and 7 bases at J, leaving 14 bases unmatched. CDR3 loop: CASSPGASGSILNEQFF. For the CDR3, the DNA is TGTGCCAGCAGCCCTGGGGCTAGCGGGAGTATTTTGAATGAGCAGTTCTTC.

The chain joins TRBV10-3 to TRBJ2-1; no clear D gene. Germline-derived CDR1 and CDR2 are ENHRY and SYGVKD. The length of the CDR3 is 13 residues. The ends were cut back, 6 bases at V and 9 bases at J, with 15 bases in the middle. The CDR3 region has the DNA TGTGCCATCAGGGCCGGAACGGAAGGTGAGCAGTTCTTC. This sequence encodes CAIRAGTEGEQFF.

In this sample, this clonotype turned up many times. The chain employs TRBV11-2 and TRBJ2-7; D is uncertain. The CDR3 is 13 amino acids. The V and J ends lost 2 bases and 3 bases respectively, with 8 bases between them. Germline CDR1 is SGHAT and CDR2 is FQNNGV. CDR3 coding DNA: TGTGCCAGCAGCTTACCCCAAAGCTACGAGCAGTACTTC. It codes for CASSLPQSYEQYF. Looking up the rest from reference TRBV11-2 and TRBJ2-7 gives the full variable domain: EAGVAQSPRYKIIEKRQSVAFWCNPISGHATLYWYQQILGQGPKLLIQFQNNGVVDDSQLPKDRFSAERLKGVDSTLKIQPAKLEDSAVYLCASSLPQSYEQYFGPGTRLTVT.

This clonotype occurred a few times. The CDR3 DNA reads TGCAGCGTTGAAGAGACAGGCCCCTACGAGCAGTACTTC. It encodes CSVEETGPYEQYF. The J gene is TRBJ2-7, the V gene TRBV29-1; the D gene is possibly TRBD1 (6 bases). Germline assignment: CDR1 SQVTM and CDR2 ANQGSEA. The CDR3 extends over 13 amino acids. V lost 0 bases and J 2 bases, leaving 8 bases between the germline ends.